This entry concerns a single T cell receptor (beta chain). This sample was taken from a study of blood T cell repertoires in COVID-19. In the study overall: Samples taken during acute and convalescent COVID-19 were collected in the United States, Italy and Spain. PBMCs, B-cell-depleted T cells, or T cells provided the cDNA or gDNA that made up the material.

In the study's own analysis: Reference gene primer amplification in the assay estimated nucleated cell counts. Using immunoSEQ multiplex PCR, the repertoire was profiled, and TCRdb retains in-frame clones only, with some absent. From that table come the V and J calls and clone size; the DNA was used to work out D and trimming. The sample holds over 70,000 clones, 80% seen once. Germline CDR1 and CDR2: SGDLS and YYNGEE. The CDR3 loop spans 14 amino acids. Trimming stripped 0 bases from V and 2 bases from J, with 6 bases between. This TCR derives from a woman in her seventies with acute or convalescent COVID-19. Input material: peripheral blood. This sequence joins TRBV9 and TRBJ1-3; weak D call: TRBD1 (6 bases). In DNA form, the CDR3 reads TGTGCCAGCAGCGTAGGACAGGCTGGAAACACCATATATTTT. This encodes CASSVGQAGNTIYF. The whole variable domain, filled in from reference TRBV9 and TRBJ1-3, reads DSGVTQTPKHLITATGQRVTLRCSPRSGDLSVYWYQQSLDQGLQFLIQYYNGEERAKGNILERFSAQQFPDLHSELNLSSLELGDSALYFCASSVGQAGNTIYFGEGSWLTVV.